The T cell receptor beta chain described here comes from a study of regulatory T cells in long-lasting Graves disease. The study, taken as a whole, reports: Persistent Graves' patients showed reduced TCR diversity versus newly diagnosed patients.

The time point is: newly diagnosed GD, antithyroid drugs for less than 3 months. PBMC-derived RNA was used for the TCR library. Researchers made TCR beta libraries by using iRepertoire HTBI primers and running Arm-PCR on CDR3 regions. As handled by the study authors: Across the samples, identification revealed 50 to 80 TRBV and 12 to 15 TRBJ segments. MiXCR, run by TCRdb on the multiplex PCR reads, gives a single entry per CDR3 protein. TCRdb's processing, not the authors' own work, is the source of the V and J calls. Of hundreds of thousands of distinct CDR3 sequences in the sample, roughly 15% were seen once. This clonotype was counted at least ten times. No antigen is known for it. These data were likewise used in another study, on T cells in Graves' hyperthyroidism and ophthalmopathy. This second study notes: Initially, a first-round RT-PCR of the TCR CDR3 employed the HTBI primer set.

Here the sequenced sample was peripheral blood mononuclear cells (PBMCs), taken at new diagnosis, from a patient treated with antithyroid drugs. This TCR was sampled from a woman between 25 and 40 years old with Graves disease.

This CDR3 reads CASSRDRVGEQYF. For the CDR3, the DNA is TGTGCCAGCAGTCGGGACAGGGTGGGCGAGCAGTACTTC. The chain employs TRBV28 and TRBJ2-7, with 9 bases identical to TRBD1. Per the germline V gene, CDR1 is MDHEN and CDR2 is SYDVKM. V shed 5 bases, J shed 6 bases, and the junction held 5 bases outside the gene matches. The CDR3 loop spans 13 amino acids.